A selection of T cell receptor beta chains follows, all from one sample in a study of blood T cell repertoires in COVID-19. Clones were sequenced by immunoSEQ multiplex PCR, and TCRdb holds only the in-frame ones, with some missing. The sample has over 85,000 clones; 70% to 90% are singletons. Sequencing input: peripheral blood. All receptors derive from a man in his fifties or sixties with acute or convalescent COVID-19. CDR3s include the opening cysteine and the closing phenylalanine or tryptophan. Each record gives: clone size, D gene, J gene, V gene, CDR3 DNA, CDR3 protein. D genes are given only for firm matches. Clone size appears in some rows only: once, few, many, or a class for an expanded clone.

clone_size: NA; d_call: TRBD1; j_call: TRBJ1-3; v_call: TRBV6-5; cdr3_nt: TGTGCCAGCAGTTACGACAGGGGTTATGGAAACACCATATATTTT; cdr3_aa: CASSYDRGYGNTIYF
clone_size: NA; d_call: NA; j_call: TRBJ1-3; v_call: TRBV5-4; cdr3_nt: TGTGCCAGCAGCTTTTCGACAGCACTACCTGGAAACACCATATATTTT; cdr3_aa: CASSFSTALPGNTIYF
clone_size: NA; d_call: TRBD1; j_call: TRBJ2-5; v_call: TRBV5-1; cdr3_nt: TGCGCCAGCAGCTTGGATACAGGGGGCCCCCAAGAGACCCAGTACTTC; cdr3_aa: CASSLDTGGPQETQYF
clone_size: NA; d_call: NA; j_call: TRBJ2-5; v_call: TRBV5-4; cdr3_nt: TGTGCCAGCAGTGGGGGGGCGAGGGAGACCCAGTACTTC; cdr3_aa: CASSGGARETQYF
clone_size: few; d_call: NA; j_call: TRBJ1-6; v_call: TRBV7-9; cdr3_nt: TGTGCCAGCAGCTTCACAGAACCCGGTGGGAATTCACCCCTCCACTTT; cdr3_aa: CASSFTEPGGNSPLHF
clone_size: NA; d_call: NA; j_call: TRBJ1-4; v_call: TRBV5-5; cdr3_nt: TGTGCCAGCAGCTTGTATTGGCAGGTTAATGAAAAACTGTTTTTT; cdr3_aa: CASSLYWQVNEKLFF
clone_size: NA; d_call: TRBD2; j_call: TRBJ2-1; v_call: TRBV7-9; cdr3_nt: TGTGCCAGCAGCCGAGGACTAGCGGGAGTCGAACTCTCCTACAATGAGCAGTTCTTC; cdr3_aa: CASSRGLAGVELSYNEQFF
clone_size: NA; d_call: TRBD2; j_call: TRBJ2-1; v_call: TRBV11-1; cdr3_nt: TGTGCCAGCAGCTTACCCGGGACTATCTCCTACAATGAGCAGTTCTTC; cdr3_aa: CASSLPGTISYNEQFF
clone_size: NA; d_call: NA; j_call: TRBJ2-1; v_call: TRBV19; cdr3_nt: TGTGCCAGTAGTCAACTAGCCTTGGCCAACAATGAGCAGTTCTTC; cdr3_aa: CASSQLALANNEQFF
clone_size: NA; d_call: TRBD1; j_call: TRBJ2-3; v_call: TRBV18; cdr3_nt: TGTGCCAGCTCACCCGACGAGACAGGGCCCACCAGCACAGATACGCAGTATTTT; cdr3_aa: CASSPDETGPTSTDTQYF
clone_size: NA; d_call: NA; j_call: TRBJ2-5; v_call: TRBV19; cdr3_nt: TGTGCCAGTAGTATACACAAAAAGACCCAGTACTTC; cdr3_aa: CASSIHKKTQYF
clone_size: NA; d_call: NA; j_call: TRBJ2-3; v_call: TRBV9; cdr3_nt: TGTGCCAGCAGCGTAGTAGATTTCGGGGGAGCTAGCACAGATACGCAGTATTTT; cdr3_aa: CASSVVDFGGASTDTQYF
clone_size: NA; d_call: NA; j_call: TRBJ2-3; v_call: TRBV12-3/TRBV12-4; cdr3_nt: TGTGCCAGCAGCGATACTAGGGCAGATACGCAGTATTTT; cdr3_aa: CASSDTRADTQYF
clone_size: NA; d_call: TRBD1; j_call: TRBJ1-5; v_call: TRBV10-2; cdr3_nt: TGCGCCAGCAGTGAGTACGAGACAGGGGCCCCTACCATGCGGCCCCAGCATTTT; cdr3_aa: CASSEYETGAPTMRPQHF
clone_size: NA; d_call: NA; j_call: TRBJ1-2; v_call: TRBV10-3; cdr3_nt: TGTGCCATCAACCGGGACAAGGTCCATGTAAAGGATGGCTACACCTTC; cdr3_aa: CAINRDKVHVKDGYTF
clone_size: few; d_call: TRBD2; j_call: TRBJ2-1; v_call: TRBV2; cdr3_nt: TGTGCCAGCACTAGCGGGAGGATCTCCTACAATGAGCAGTTCTTC; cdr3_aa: CASTSGRISYNEQFF
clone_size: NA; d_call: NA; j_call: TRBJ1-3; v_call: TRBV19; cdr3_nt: TGTGCCAGTAGTCCAGGGGCCGGAAACACCATATATTTT; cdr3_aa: CASSPGAGNTIYF
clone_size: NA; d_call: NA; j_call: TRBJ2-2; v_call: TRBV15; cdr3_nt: TGTGCCACCAGCAGAGTCAGGATTAACACCGGGGAGCTGTTTTTT; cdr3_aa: CATSRVRINTGELFF
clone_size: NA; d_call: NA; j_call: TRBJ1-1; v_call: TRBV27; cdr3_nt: TGTGCCAGCAGTTTATATTCCGCAGGGCAGTACTCTGAAGCTTTCTTT; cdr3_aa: CASSLYSAGQYSEAFF
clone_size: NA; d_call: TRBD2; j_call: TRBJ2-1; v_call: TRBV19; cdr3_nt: TGTGCCAGTAGTGTCACTAGCGGGAGTCAGGGCAATGAGCAGTTCTTC; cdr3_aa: CASSVTSGSQGNEQFF
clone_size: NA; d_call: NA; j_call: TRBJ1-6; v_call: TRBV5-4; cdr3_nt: TGTGCCAGCAGGGGGGGGGGACCGGGCGATTCACCCCTCCACTTT; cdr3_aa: CASRGGGPGDSPLHF
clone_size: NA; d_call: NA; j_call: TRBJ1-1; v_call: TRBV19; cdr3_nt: TGTGCCAGTAGTAATGAGGGGGTGGGCACTGAAGCTTTCTTT; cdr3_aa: CASSNEGVGTEAFF
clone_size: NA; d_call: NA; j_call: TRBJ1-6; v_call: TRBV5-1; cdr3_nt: TGCGCCAGCAGCCAGGGGCAGGCACCCCTCCACTTT; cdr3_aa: CASSQGQAPLHF
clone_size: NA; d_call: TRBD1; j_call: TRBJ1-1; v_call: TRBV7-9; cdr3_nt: TGTGCCAGCAGCTTAGACAGGGGGGGTGAAGCTTTCTTT; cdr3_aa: CASSLDRGGEAFF
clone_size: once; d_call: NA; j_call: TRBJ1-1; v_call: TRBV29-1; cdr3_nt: TGCAGCGCTGATACCGGCGACAGTTTTGAAGAAGCTTTCTTT; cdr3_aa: CSADTGDSFEEAFF
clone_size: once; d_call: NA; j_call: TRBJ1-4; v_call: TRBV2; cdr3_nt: TGTGCCAGCAAGACTCCGTTAGCTAATGAAAAACTGTTTTTT; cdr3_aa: CASKTPLANEKLFF
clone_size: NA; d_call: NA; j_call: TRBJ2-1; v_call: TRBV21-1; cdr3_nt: TGTGCCAGCAGCAAAAGGGAGGAGGTATACAATGAGCAGTTCTTC; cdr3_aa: CASSKREEVYNEQFF
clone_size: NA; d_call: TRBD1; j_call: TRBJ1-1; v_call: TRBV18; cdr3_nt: TGTGCCAGCTCACAAAAGACAGGGGGCTACACTGAAGCTTTCTTT; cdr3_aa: CASSQKTGGYTEAFF
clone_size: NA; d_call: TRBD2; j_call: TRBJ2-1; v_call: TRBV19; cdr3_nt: TGTGCCAGTAGTCCACGAATCAGCGGGAGAATCTACAATGAGCAGTTCTTC; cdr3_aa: CASSPRISGRIYNEQFF
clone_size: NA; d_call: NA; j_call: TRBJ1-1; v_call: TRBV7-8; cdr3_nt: TGTGCCAGCAGCTTAGTTGGGAGAGGGTACACTGAAGCTTTCTTT; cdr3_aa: CASSLVGRGYTEAFF
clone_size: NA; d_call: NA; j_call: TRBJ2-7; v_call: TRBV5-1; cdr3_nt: TGCGCCAGCAGCTTGGCGATTAGAACCAACGAGCAGTACTTC; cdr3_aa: CASSLAIRTNEQYF
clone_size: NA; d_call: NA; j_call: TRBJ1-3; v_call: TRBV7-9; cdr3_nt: TGTGCCAGCAGCTTGGCCGGACAGTACGCTGGAAACACCATATATTTT; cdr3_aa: CASSLAGQYAGNTIYF
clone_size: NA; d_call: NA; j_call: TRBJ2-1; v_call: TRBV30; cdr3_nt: TGTGCCTGGAGTGTCGGTAGCCCGGAGCAGTTCTTC; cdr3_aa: CAWSVGSPEQFF
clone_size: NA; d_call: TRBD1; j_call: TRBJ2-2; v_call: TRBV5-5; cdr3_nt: TGTGCCAGCAGCACTTCCGGGACAGGGAACACCGGGGAGCTGTTTTTT; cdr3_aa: CASSTSGTGNTGELFF
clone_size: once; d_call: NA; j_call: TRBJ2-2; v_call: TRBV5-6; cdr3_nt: TGTGCCAGCAGCTTGTCACAGACGAAACAAAGCAACACCGGGGAGCTGTTTTTT; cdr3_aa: CASSLSQTKQSNTGELFF
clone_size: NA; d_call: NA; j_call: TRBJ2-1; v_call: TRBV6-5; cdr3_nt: TGTGCCAGCGGGCAGTCAAGCTCCTACAATGAGCAGTTCTTC; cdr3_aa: CASGQSSSYNEQFF
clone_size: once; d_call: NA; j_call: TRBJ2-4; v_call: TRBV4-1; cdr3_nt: TGCGCCAGCAGCCAAGGGGAATGGACAGAAGAAAACATTCAGTACTTC; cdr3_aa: CASSQGEWTEENIQYF
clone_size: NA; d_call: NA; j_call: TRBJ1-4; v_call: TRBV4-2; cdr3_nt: TGTGCCAGCAGCCAAGGAGGAACTAATGAAAAACTGTTTTTT; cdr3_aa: CASSQGGTNEKLFF